The T cell receptor beta chain described here comes from a study of T cells after yellow fever vaccination. In this sample, this clonotype turned up many times. The antigen remains unidentified. Findings of the study overall: It was the secondary response that reached its peak faster, day 5 versus 15, but it was weaker.

TCRdb reprocessed the 5' RACE reads via MiXCR and lists one record per CDR3 protein. The sample shows some 320,000 distinct CDR3 sequences, approximately 4.5% of them seen only once. V was clipped by 0 bases and J by 8 bases, with 8 bases between them. CDR3 size: 13 residues. The germline V gene has CDR1 SGHAT and CDR2 FQNNGV. This TCR came from a man younger than 30 who received the YFV17D yellow fever vaccine. The rearrangement joins TRBV11-2 to TRBJ2-4; no clear D. The sequencing here drew on PBMCs, taken 15 days after the yellow fever booster vaccination. CDR3 nucleotide sequence: TGTGCCAGCAGCTTAGAGGGCTGGGACATTCAGTACTTC. It translates to CASSLEGWDIQYF.